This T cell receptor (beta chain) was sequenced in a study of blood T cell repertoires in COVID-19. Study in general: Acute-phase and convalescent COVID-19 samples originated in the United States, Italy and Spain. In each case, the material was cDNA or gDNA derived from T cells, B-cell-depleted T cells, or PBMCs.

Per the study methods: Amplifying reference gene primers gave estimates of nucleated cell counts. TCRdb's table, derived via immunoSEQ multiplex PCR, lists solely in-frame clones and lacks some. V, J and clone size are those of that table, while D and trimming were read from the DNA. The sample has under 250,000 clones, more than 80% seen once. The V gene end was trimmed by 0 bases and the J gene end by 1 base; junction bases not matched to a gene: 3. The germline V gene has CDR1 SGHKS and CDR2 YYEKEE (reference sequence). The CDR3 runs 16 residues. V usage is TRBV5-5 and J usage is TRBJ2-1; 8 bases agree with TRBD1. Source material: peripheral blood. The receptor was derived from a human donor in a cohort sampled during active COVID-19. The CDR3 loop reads CASSLDRGYSYNEQFF. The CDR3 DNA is TGTGCCAGCAGCTTGGACAGGGGGTATTCCTACAATGAGCAGTTCTTC.